This paragraph covers one T cell receptor beta chain sequence. This entry comes from a study of blood T cell repertoires in COVID-19. Study at large: Spain, Italy and the United States supplied samples that represented acute and convalescent COVID-19. The cDNA or gDNA used as material had been derived from T cells, B-cell-depleted T cells, or PBMCs.

Recruits, aged about 18 to 95 years, lived in 24 US areas. Two consecutive negative NP/OP PCR tests, clearance, or resolved symptoms defined Cohort 3 recovery. Sequencing used immunoSEQ multiplex PCR; TCRdb keeps in-frame clones, though not all of them. The sample holds around 500,000 clones, roughly nine tenths seen once. This receptor was obtained from a woman aged 55 to 70 who had recovered from COVID-19. The sequenced material came from PBMCs or T cells enriched from blood (not recorded which).

The CDR3 sequence: CASSLGGTGTPQETQYF. In DNA form, the CDR3 reads TGCGCCAGCAGCTTGGGGGGGACAGGAACTCCCCAAGAGACCCAGTACTTC. The rearrangement joins TRBV5-1 to TRBJ2-5; 8 bases are shared with TRBD1. This CDR3 comprises 17 residues. Germline values: CDR1 SGHRS, CDR2 YFSETQ. The V segment lost 0 bases and the J segment 1 base; nucleotides outside the gene matches: 8.